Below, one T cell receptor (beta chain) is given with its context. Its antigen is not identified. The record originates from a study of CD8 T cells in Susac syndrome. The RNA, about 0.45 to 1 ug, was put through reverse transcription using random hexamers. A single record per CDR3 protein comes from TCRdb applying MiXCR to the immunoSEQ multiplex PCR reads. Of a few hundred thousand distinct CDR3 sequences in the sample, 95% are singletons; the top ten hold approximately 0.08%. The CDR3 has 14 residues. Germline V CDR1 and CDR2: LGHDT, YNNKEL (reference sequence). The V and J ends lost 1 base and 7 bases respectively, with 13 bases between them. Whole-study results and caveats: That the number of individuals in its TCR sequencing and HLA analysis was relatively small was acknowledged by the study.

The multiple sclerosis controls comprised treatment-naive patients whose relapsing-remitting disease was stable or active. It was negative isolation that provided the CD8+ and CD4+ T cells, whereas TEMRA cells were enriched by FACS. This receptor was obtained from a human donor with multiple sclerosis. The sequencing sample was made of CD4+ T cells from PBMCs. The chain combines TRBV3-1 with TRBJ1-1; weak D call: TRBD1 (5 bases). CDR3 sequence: CASSQVIGALEAFF. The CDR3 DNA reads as TGTGCCAGCAGCCAAGTCATAGGGGCCCTTGAAGCTTTCTTT.